This TCR beta chain was sequenced during a study of resident and recirculating memory T cells in vitiligo. Measured with immunoSEQ multiplex PCR; TCRdb has only the in-frame clones, and not every one. In the table there are roughly 80,000 clones, roughly nine tenths of which are singletons. V shed 3 bases and J shed 1 base, with 16 bases lying between them. Germline V gives CDR1 LNHDA, CDR2 SQIVND (reference sequence). CDR3 size: 16 residues. The TCR comes from a male donor with vitiligo. The chain uses TRBV19 and TRBJ2-7; no reliable D call. Sequenced: blood. In DNA form, the CDR3 reads TGTGCCAGTAGTATCCTTCCGCAGGCTTCATCCTACGAGCAGTACTTC. It codes for CASSILPQASSYEQYF. Together with reference TRBV19 and TRBJ2-7, the CDR3 gives the full variable domain: DGGITQSPKYLFRKEGQNVTLSCEQNLNHDAMYWYRQDPGQGLRLIYYSQIVNDFQKGDIAEGYSVSREKKESFPLTVTSAQKNPTAFYLCASSILPQASSYEQYFGPGTRLTVT.